This entry describes one T cell receptor (beta chain). These data originate in a study of PD-L1 blockade in urothelial cancer. Trimming took off 3 bases at V and 4 bases at J, with 19 bases between the two ends. Looked up from germline, CDR1 is MNHNS and CDR2 is SASEGT. The length of the CDR3 is 16 residues. Sequencing was performed with immunoSEQ multiplex PCR; in TCRdb, only in-frame clones are kept and a portion is missing. The table includes some 110,000 clones, approximately 90% detected once. Sample time point: peripheral blood 6 weeks after treatment start. The chain recombines TRBV6-1 with TRBJ2-7; maybe TRBD2 (6 bases). The specimen comprised PBMCs, sampled around atezolizumab (anti-PD-L1) treatment. The sequence came from a man between 60 and 75 years old with urothelial cancer. In DNA form, the CDR3 reads TGTGCCAGCAGTGATGCTGGCGGAACTAGCATTTACGAGCAGTACTTC. Translating it yields CASSDAGGTSIYEQYF.